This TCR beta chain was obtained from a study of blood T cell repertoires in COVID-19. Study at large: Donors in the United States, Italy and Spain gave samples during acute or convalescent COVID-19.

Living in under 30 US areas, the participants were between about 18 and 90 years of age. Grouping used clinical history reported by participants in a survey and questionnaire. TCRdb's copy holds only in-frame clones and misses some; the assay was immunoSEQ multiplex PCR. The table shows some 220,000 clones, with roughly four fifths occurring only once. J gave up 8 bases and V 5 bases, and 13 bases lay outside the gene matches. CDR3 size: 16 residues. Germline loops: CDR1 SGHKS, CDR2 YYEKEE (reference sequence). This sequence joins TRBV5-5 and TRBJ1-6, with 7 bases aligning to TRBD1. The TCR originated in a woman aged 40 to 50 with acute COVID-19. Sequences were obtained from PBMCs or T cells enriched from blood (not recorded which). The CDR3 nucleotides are TGTGCCAGCAGTCCCAGGTTTGGCAGGGGGGATTCACCCCTCCACTTT. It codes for CASSPRFGRGDSPLHF.